This entry concerns a single TCR beta chain. What it binds is unknown. The entry originates in a study of cytomegalovirus exposure and HLA in healthy donors. Study as a whole: The same platform as the approximately 670 first-cohort repertoires was used for the 95 to 150 validation repertoires, a later analysis reported.

Assay used: immunoSEQ multiplex PCR; TCRdb lists only in-frame clones, some missing. The table has some 320,000 clones, about nine tenths seen once; the top ten hold approximately 1.1%. Points from the study as a whole: Subsequent analysis of the 120 or so validation repertoires found a tendency for first-cohort TCR clusters to co-occur.

Trimming took off 0 bases at V and 4 bases at J, with 15 bases between the two ends. The CDR3 is 16 amino acids. Germline-derived CDR1 and CDR2 are LNHNV and YYDKDF (reference sequence). This clonotype was sampled from a woman between 25 and 40 years old in good health and CMV-seropositive. The sequencing sample was made of PBMCs. The chain carries TRBV15 and TRBJ1-2; D remains ambiguous. The CDR3 loop reads CATSRDPRLDGYGYTF. The CDR3 coding sequence is TGTGCCACCAGCAGAGATCCCAGGTTGGACGGCTATGGCTACACCTTC.